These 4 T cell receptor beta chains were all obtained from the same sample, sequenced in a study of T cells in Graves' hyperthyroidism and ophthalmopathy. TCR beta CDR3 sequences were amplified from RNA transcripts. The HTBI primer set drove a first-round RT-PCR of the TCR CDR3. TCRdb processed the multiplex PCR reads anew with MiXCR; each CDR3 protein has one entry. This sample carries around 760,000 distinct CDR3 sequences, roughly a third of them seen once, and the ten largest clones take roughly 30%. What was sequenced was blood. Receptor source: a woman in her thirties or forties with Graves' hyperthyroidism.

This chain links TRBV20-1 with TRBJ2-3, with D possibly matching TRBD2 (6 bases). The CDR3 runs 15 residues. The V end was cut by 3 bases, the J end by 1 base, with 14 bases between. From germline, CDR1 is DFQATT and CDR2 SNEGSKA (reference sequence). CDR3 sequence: CSASPTSPRTDTQYF. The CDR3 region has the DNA TGCAGTGCTAGCCCAACTAGCCCTCGCACAGATACGCAGTATTTT.

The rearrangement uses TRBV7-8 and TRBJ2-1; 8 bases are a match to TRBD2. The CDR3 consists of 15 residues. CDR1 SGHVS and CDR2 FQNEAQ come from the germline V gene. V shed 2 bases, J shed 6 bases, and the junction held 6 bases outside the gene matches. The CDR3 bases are TGTGCCAGCAGCTTAAGGGTAGCGGGAACCAATGAGCAGTTCTTC. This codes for CASSLRVAGTNEQFF. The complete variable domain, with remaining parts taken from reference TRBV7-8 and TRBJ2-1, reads GAGVSQSPRYKVAKRGQDVALRCDPISGHVSLFWYQQALGQGPEFLTYFQNEAQLDKSGLPSDRFFAERPEGSVSTLKIQRTQQEDSAVYLCASSLRVAGTNEQFFGPGTRLTVL.

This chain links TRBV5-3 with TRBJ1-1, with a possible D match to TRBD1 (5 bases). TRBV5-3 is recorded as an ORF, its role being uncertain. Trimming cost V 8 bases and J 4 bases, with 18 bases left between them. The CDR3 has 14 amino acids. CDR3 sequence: CASNLGRRGTEAFF. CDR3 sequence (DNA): TGTGCCAGCAACCTGGGAAGGAGGGGCACTGAAGCTTTCTTT.

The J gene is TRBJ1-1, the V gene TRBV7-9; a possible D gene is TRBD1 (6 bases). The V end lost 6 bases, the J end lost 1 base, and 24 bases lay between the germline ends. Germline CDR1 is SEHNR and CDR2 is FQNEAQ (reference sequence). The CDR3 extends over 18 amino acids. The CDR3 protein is CASSRPGPPGTKNTEAFF. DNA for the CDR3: TGTGCCAGCAGTCGCCCAGGCCCCCCCGGGACAAAGAACACTGAAGCTTTCTTT.